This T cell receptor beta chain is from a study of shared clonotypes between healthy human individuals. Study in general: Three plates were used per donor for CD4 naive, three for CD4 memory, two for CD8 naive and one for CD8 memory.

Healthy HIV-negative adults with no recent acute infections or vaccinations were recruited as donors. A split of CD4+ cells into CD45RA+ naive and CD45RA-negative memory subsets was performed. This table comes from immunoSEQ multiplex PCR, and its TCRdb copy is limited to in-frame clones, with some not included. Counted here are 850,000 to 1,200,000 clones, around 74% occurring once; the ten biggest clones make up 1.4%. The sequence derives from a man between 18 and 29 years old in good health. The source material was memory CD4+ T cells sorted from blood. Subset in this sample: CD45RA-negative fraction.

CDR3 residues: CASSTRRGRYEQYF. The CDR3 DNA sequence: TGTGCCAGCAGCACCCGCAGGGGTAGGTACGAGCAGTACTTC. The rearrangement uses TRBV7-9 and TRBJ2-7; weak D call: TRBD1 (6 bases). The CDR3 contains 14 residues. Germline CDR1 and CDR2: SEHNR and FQNEAQ (reference sequence). V was cut by 5 bases and J by 4 bases, with 15 bases left in between.